This passage covers 7 T cell receptor beta chains from one sample sequenced in a study of CD8 T cells in Susac syndrome. Random hexamers were used to reverse transcribe the RNA input (roughly 0.5 to 1 ug). TCRdb reanalysed the immunoSEQ multiplex PCR reads using MiXCR and keeps one entry per CDR3 protein. In the table there are 140,000 to 150,000 distinct CDR3 sequences, approximately 94% of which are singletons. Source material: CD4+ T cells from PBMCs. These receptors originate from a human donor in good health.

This chain links TRBV28 with TRBJ2-7; TRBD2 agrees at 11 bases. The CDR3 covers 16 residues. Per germline, CDR1 MDHEN and CDR2 SYDVKM. V lost 6 bases to trimming and J lost 6 bases; unmatched junction nucleotides: 13. The CDR3 region is CASSLIAGGPSPEQYF. In DNA form, the CDR3 reads TGTGCCAGCAGCTTGATAGCGGGAGGGCCCTCGCCCGAGCAGTACTTC.

The genes are TRBV3-1 and TRBJ1-2; D remains unclear. The CDR3 is made up of 13 amino acids. The germline V gene has CDR1 LGHDT and CDR2 YNNKEL (reference sequence). V dropped 1 base and J dropped 8 bases, with 11 bases sitting between them. The CDR3 protein is CASSQGGRSGYTF. The CDR3 coding sequence is TGTGCCAGCAGCCAAGGAGGGAGAAGCGGCTACACCTTC. The complete variable domain, with remaining parts taken from reference TRBV3-1 and TRBJ1-2, reads DTAVSQTPKYLVTQMGNDKSIKCEQNLGHDTMYWYKQDSKKFLKIMFSYNNKELIINETVPNRFSPKSPDKAHLNLHINSLELGDSAVYFCASSQGGRSGYTFGSGTRLTVV.

The genes are TRBV6-1 and TRBJ2-3, with D possibly being TRBD2 (5 bases). CDR1 is MNHNS and CDR2 is SASEGT in the germline V gene. There are 16 residues in the CDR3. The V end lost 4 bases, the J end lost 0 bases, and 14 bases lay between the germline ends. The CDR3 reads CASSGRTPDSTDTQYF. As DNA, the CDR3 is TGTGCCAGCAGTGGGAGGACCCCGGACAGCACAGATACGCAGTATTTT.

The count of this clonotype is one. The chain combines TRBV7-3 with TRBJ2-5, with D possibly TRBD1 on 6 matching bases. The CDR3 runs to 15 residues. CDR1 is SGHTA, CDR2 FQGTGA, per germline. Trimming stripped 5 bases from V and 5 bases from J, with 18 bases between. For the CDR3, the DNA is TGTGCCAGCAGCCAGATGGGACACCCGAAGGAGACCCAGTACTTC. Translated, it gives CASSQMGHPKETQYF.

In nucleotides, the CDR3 is TGCAGCGCCGCGGCGGGCGGGGTCCGCTACGAGCAGTACTTC. Its protein product is CSAAAGGVRYEQYF. V gene TRBV29-1 combines with J gene TRBJ2-7, with D possibly matching TRBD2 (6 bases). Trimming cost V 7 bases and J 3 bases, with 19 bases left between them. This CDR3 has 14 amino acids. Per germline, CDR1 SQVTM and CDR2 ANQGSEA.

This clonotype was recorded once. This chain links TRBV2 with TRBJ1-1; TRBD1 might be the D (5 bases). Germline CDR1 reads SNHLY; CDR2 reads FYNNEI. The CDR3 loop spans 16 amino acids. The V gene lost 3 bases and the J gene lost 4 bases, with 18 bases spanning the gap. The CDR3 DNA follows: TGTGCCAGCAGTGAGTCCCGGGGCGCCCTGGGCACTGAAGCTTTCTTT. Its translation is CASSESRGALGTEAFF.

This clonotype showed up just once. The chain recombines TRBV20-1 with TRBJ2-5; unclear D gene. Germline-derived CDR1 and CDR2 are DFQATT and SNEGSKA (reference sequence). Trimming pared 0 bases from V and 4 bases from J, leaving 12 bases between. The CDR3 has 14 amino acids. CDR3 DNA sequence: TGCAGTGCTAGAGATATTAGGACGGGAGAGACCCAGTACTTC. This sequence encodes CSARDIRTGETQYF.